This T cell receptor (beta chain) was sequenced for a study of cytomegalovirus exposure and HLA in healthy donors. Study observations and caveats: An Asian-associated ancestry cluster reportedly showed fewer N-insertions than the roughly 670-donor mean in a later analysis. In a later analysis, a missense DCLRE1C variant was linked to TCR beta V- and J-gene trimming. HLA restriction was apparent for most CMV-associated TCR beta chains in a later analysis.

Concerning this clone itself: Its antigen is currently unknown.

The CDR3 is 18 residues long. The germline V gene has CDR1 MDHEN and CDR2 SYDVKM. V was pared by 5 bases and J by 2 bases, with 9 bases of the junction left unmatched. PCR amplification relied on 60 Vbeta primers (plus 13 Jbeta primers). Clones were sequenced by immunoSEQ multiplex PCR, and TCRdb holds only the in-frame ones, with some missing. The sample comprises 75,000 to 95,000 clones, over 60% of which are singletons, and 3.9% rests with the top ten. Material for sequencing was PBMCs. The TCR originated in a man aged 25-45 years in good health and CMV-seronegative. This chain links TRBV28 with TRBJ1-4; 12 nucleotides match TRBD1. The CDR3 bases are TGTGCCAGCAGTGCTGGGACAGGGGGCGGACCTACTAATGAAAAACTGTTTTTT. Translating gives CASSAGTGGGPTNEKLFF.